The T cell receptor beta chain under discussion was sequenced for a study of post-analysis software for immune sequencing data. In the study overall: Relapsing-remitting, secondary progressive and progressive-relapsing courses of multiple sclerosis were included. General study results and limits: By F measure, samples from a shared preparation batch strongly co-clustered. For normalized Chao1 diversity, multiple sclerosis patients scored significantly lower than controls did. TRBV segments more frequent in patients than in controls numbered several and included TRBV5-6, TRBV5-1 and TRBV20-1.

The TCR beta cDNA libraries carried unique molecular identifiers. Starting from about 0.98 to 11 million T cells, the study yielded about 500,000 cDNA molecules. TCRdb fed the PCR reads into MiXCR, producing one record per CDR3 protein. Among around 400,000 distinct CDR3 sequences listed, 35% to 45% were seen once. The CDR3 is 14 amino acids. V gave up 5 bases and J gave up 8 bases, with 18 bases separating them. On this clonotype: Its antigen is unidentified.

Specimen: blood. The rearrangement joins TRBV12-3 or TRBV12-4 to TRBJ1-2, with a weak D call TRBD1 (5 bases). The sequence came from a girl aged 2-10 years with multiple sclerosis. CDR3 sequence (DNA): TGTGCCAGCAGTCCCCCAGCAGGGCCACGGGGCTACACCTTC. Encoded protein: CASSPPAGPRGYTF.